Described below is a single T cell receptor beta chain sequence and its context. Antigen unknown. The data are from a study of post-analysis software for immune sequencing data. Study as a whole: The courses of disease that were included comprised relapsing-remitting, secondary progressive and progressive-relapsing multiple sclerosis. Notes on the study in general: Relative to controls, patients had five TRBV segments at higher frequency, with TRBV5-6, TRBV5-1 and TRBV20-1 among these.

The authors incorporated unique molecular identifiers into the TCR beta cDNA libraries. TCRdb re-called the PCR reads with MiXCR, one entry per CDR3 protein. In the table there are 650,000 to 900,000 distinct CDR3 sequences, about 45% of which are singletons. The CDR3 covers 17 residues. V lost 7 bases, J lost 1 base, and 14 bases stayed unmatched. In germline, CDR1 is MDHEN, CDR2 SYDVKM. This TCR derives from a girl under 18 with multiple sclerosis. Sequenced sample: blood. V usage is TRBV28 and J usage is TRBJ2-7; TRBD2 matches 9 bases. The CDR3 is CASKAFELAGTSYEQYF. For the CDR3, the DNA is TGTGCCAGCAAAGCTTTTGAGCTAGCGGGAACTTCCTACGAGCAGTACTTC.